These T cell receptor beta chains were read from a single sample in a study of T cell responses to AZD1222 COVID-19 vaccine. TCRdb keeps only in-frame clones here, not all; method: immunoSEQ multiplex PCR. The sample shows about 180,000 clones, around 88% of them seen only once. The sample was peripheral blood, taken on day 0 of AZD1222 vaccination. All receptors derive from an adult in good health. Each CDR3 is given with its conserved first and last residue. The D gene is left open where the match is weak. Only part of the rows carry a size: once, few, many, or a class if the clone is expanded.

abundance: -
j_gene: TRBJ2-5
d_gene: TRBD1
v_gene: TRBV2
len: 15
CDR3nt: TGTGCCAGCAGTTATGGGACAGGGGGCCAAGAGACCCAGTACTTC
CDR3aa: CASSYGTGGQETQYF

abundance: -
j_gene: TRBJ2-3
d_gene: -
v_gene: TRBV4-3
len: 15
CDR3nt: TGCGCCAGCAGCCAAGATAAGCTTGCGGCCGATACGCAGTATTTT
CDR3aa: CASSQDKLAADTQYF

abundance: -
j_gene: TRBJ1-6
d_gene: -
v_gene: TRBV18
len: 14
CDR3nt: TGTGCCAGCTCACCACGGGGGGACATTGGGGCCCTCCACTTT
CDR3aa: CASSPRGDIGALHF

abundance: -
j_gene: TRBJ1-4
d_gene: -
v_gene: TRBV19
len: 14
CDR3nt: TGTGCCAGTAGTCTAAGTTCAGGAAATGAAAAACTGTTTTTT
CDR3aa: CASSLSSGNEKLFF

abundance: -
j_gene: TRBJ1-6
d_gene: -
v_gene: TRBV5-1
len: 14
CDR3nt: TGCGCCAGCAGCTTGGGGGACGTTAATTCACCCCTCCACTTT
CDR3aa: CASSLGDVNSPLHF

abundance: -
j_gene: TRBJ1-6
d_gene: -
v_gene: TRBV9
len: 15
CDR3nt: TGTGCCAGCAGCCCACTCATGACGGGCGGCTCACCCCTCCACTTT
CDR3aa: CASSPLMTGGSPLHF

abundance: -
j_gene: TRBJ2-2
d_gene: TRBD1
v_gene: TRBV18
len: 16
CDR3nt: TGTGCCAGCTCACCAGCGGGACAGGGCAACACCGGGGAGCTGTTTTTT
CDR3aa: CASSPAGQGNTGELFF

abundance: -
j_gene: TRBJ1-6
d_gene: TRBD1
v_gene: TRBV5-4
len: 16
CDR3nt: TGTGCCAGCAGCCGGGGACAGGGGAGAGGTAATTCACCCCTCCACTTT
CDR3aa: CASSRGQGRGNSPLHF

abundance: -
j_gene: TRBJ2-7
d_gene: TRBD2
v_gene: TRBV4-2
len: 17
CDR3nt: TGTGCCAGCAGCCAGCGATTTCCTAGCGGGAGTTCTGGCGAGCAGTACTTC
CDR3aa: CASSQRFPSGSSGEQYF

abundance: -
j_gene: TRBJ2-7
d_gene: TRBD1
v_gene: TRBV27
len: 14
CDR3nt: TGTGCCAGCATCCTGGACAGGGGACCTACTGAGCAGTACTTC
CDR3aa: CASILDRGPTEQYF

abundance: -
j_gene: TRBJ2-7
d_gene: -
v_gene: TRBV6-2/TRBV6-3
len: 14
CDR3nt: TGTGCCAGCAGTTACGGAGGGGAAGGGAGCGAGCAGTACTTC
CDR3aa: CASSYGGEGSEQYF

abundance: -
j_gene: TRBJ1-3
d_gene: -
v_gene: TRBV3-1/TRBV3-2
len: 13
CDR3nt: TGTGCCAGCAGCCAAACGGCTGGAAACACCATATATTTT
CDR3aa: CASSQTAGNTIYF

abundance: few
j_gene: TRBJ2-4
d_gene: TRBD1
v_gene: TRBV24-1
len: 16
CDR3nt: TGTGCCACCAGTGGACCCACCGGGACAGGGGGGAACATTCAGTACTTC
CDR3aa: CATSGPTGTGGNIQYF

abundance: once
j_gene: TRBJ1-5
d_gene: -
v_gene: TRBV28
len: 14
CDR3nt: TGTGCCAGCAGCCCGGACAATTTCTGGGGGCCCCAGCATTTT
CDR3aa: CASSPDNFWGPQHF

abundance: few
j_gene: TRBJ2-7
d_gene: TRBD2
v_gene: TRBV7-2
len: 16
CDR3nt: TGTGCCAGCAGCTTAGGTCTAGCGGGAGCAGGCTACGAGCAGTACTTC
CDR3aa: CASSLGLAGAGYEQYF

abundance: -
j_gene: TRBJ2-1
d_gene: TRBD2
v_gene: TRBV27
len: 16
CDR3nt: TGTGCCAGCAGTCCCTCTAGCGGGACCTTTTACAATGAGCAGTTCTTC
CDR3aa: CASSPSSGTFYNEQFF

abundance: -
j_gene: TRBJ1-4
d_gene: TRBD1
v_gene: TRBV30
len: 16
CDR3nt: TGTGCCTGGAGTCCCCGGACAGGGGTAACTAATGAAAAACTGTTTTTT
CDR3aa: CAWSPRTGVTNEKLFF

abundance: once
j_gene: TRBJ2-1
d_gene: -
v_gene: TRBV5-1
len: 11
CDR3nt: TGCGCCAGCAGCTCCTACGGTGAGCAGTTCTTC
CDR3aa: CASSSYGEQFF

abundance: -
j_gene: TRBJ1-6
d_gene: -
v_gene: TRBV27
len: 14
CDR3nt: TGTGCCAGCAGCCTCCAGGCCTTGGGTTCACCCCTCCACTTT
CDR3aa: CASSLQALGSPLHF

abundance: -
j_gene: TRBJ2-2
d_gene: TRBD2
v_gene: TRBV29-1
len: 17
CDR3nt: TGCAGCGTGGTTGCGGGCCGGGGGGGAGCGAACACCGGGGAGCTGTTTTTT
CDR3aa: CSVVAGRGGANTGELFF

abundance: -
j_gene: TRBJ1-2
d_gene: TRBD1
v_gene: TRBV28
len: 14
CDR3nt: TGTGCCAGCAGTTCATCCGGACAGGGGGCGCGTTACACCTTC
CDR3aa: CASSSSGQGARYTF

abundance: -
j_gene: TRBJ1-1
d_gene: -
v_gene: TRBV19
len: 15
CDR3nt: TGTGCCAGTAGTATAGGAACAGGTAGGAGCACTGAAGCTTTCTTT
CDR3aa: CASSIGTGRSTEAFF

abundance: -
j_gene: TRBJ1-5
d_gene: -
v_gene: TRBV19
len: 14
CDR3nt: TGTGCCAGTAGTATAGATCGGGGGAATCAGCCCCAGCATTTT
CDR3aa: CASSIDRGNQPQHF

abundance: -
j_gene: TRBJ1-1
d_gene: -
v_gene: TRBV9
len: 13
CDR3nt: TGTGCCAGCAGCGTAGATTGGGAGACTGAAGCTTTCTTT
CDR3aa: CASSVDWETEAFF

abundance: -
j_gene: TRBJ2-1
d_gene: -
v_gene: TRBV28
len: 15
CDR3nt: TGTGCCAGCAGTACCCGGGACGGGTCCTACAATGAGCAGTTCTTC
CDR3aa: CASSTRDGSYNEQFF

abundance: -
j_gene: TRBJ1-1
d_gene: -
v_gene: TRBV14
len: 13
CDR3nt: TGTGCCAGCAGCCAAACGAAGAACACTGAAGCTTTCTTT
CDR3aa: CASSQTKNTEAFF

abundance: once
j_gene: TRBJ1-2
d_gene: TRBD1
v_gene: TRBV28
len: 16
CDR3nt: TGTGCCAGCAGTTTTACCCAGGGACAGGGAGGAAGTGGCTACACCTTC
CDR3aa: CASSFTQGQGGSGYTF

abundance: -
j_gene: TRBJ1-5
d_gene: -
v_gene: TRBV30
len: 13
CDR3nt: TGTGCCTGGAGTTCCAGGGGACGGCAGCCCCAGCATTTT
CDR3aa: CAWSSRGRQPQHF

abundance: -
j_gene: TRBJ2-5
d_gene: -
v_gene: TRBV7-9
len: 14
CDR3nt: TGTGCCAGCAGCGAGGCGGGGTACCAAGAGACCCAGTACTTC
CDR3aa: CASSEAGYQETQYF

abundance: few
j_gene: TRBJ2-2
d_gene: TRBD2
v_gene: TRBV4-3
len: 17
CDR3nt: TGCGCCAGCAGCCAAGATGAAGCTAGCGGGGGCACCGGGGAGCTGTTTTTT
CDR3aa: CASSQDEASGGTGELFF

abundance: -
j_gene: TRBJ2-5
d_gene: -
v_gene: TRBV10-2
len: 13
CDR3nt: TGCGCCAGCAGTGAGACAGGGCAGGGGACCCAGTACTTC
CDR3aa: CASSETGQGTQYF

abundance: -
j_gene: TRBJ1-3
d_gene: -
v_gene: TRBV10-3
len: 13
CDR3nt: TGTGCCATCAGTGAGAGGGGATCGAACACCATATATTTT
CDR3aa: CAISERGSNTIYF

abundance: once
j_gene: TRBJ1-4
d_gene: -
v_gene: TRBV5-1
len: 15
CDR3nt: TGCGCCAGCAGCTTGGCTTTAGCAACTAATGAAAAACTGTTTTTT
CDR3aa: CASSLALATNEKLFF

abundance: -
j_gene: TRBJ2-7
d_gene: TRBD1
v_gene: TRBV2
len: 14
CDR3nt: TGTGCCAGCAGTCTACAGGGGTCCCCCTACGAGCAGTACTTC
CDR3aa: CASSLQGSPYEQYF

abundance: -
j_gene: TRBJ2-7
d_gene: TRBD2
v_gene: TRBV6-5
len: 16
CDR3nt: TGTGCCAGCAGTTACTCCCCAGCGGGGGGGACCTACGAGCAGTACTTC
CDR3aa: CASSYSPAGGTYEQYF

abundance: -
j_gene: TRBJ2-3
d_gene: TRBD1
v_gene: TRBV29-1
len: 17
CDR3nt: TGCAGCGTTGAAGATGTAACAGGGGGAGTTTTCACAGATACGCAGTATTTT
CDR3aa: CSVEDVTGGVFTDTQYF

abundance: -
j_gene: TRBJ1-4
d_gene: -
v_gene: TRBV9
len: 17
CDR3nt: TGTGCCAGCAGCGTAGCTGGGACATTTGCAACTAATGAAAAACTGTTTTTT
CDR3aa: CASSVAGTFATNEKLFF

abundance: few
j_gene: TRBJ2-1
d_gene: -
v_gene: TRBV7-3
len: 15
CDR3nt: TGTGCCAGCAGCTTTTTGGCAGGATCCTACAATGAGCAGTTCTTC
CDR3aa: CASSFLAGSYNEQFF

abundance: -
j_gene: TRBJ2-2
d_gene: -
v_gene: TRBV10-3
len: 16
CDR3nt: TGTGCCATCAGTGAGTCGAGGGGGTTGACGACCGGGGAGCTGTTTTTT
CDR3aa: CAISESRGLTTGELFF

abundance: -
j_gene: TRBJ2-1
d_gene: TRBD2
v_gene: TRBV10-3
len: 13
CDR3nt: TGTGCCACCGGACTAGCGGGAGACAATGAGCAGTTCTTC
CDR3aa: CATGLAGDNEQFF

abundance: -
j_gene: TRBJ2-7
d_gene: -
v_gene: TRBV10-3
len: 13
CDR3nt: TGTGCCATCAGTGAGTCGGGGGTTTGGAAGCAGTACTTC
CDR3aa: CAISESGVWKQYF